The present TCR beta chain was sequenced within a study of a mutant IDH1 vaccine in newly diagnosed glioma. Study background: The sex distribution of treated patients was 62.5% male and roughly 40% female, with a mean age of around 40 years. Previous care, which was radiotherapy, temozolomide, or both, most often involved both.

This clone was picked up a small number of times. No antigen is known for it. Other DNA sequences within the sample encode an identical CDR3. Some clones are missing from TCRdb's copy, which holds only in-frame ones; the method was immunoSEQ multiplex PCR. The sample shows approximately 50,000 clones, roughly four fifths of them seen only once. This CDR3 is 13 amino acids long. Germline CDR1 is SGHRS and CDR2 is YFSETQ. The V end lost 2 bases, the J end lost 2 bases, and 7 bases lay between the germline ends. Documented time point: week 47, end of study. Vaccinated patients received 300 ug of mutant IDH1 20-mer peptide per dose, with topical imiquimod.

The specimen was PBMCs, collected from a glioma patient whose treatment included an IDH1 peptide vaccine. The source is a woman aged 50 to 65 with glioma. The genes are TRBV5-1 and TRBJ1-2; D ambiguous. Here the CDR3 reads CASSLGTNYGYTF. The CDR3 bases are TGCGCCAGCAGCTTAGGCACGAACTATGGCTACACCTTC. The variable domain in full, completed from reference TRBV5-1 and TRBJ1-2, reads KAGVTQTPRYLIKTRGQQVTLSCSPISGHRSVSWYQQTPGQGLQFLFEYFSETQRNKGNFPGRFSGRQFSNSRSEMNVSTLELGDSALYLCASSLGTNYGYTFGSGTRLTVV.